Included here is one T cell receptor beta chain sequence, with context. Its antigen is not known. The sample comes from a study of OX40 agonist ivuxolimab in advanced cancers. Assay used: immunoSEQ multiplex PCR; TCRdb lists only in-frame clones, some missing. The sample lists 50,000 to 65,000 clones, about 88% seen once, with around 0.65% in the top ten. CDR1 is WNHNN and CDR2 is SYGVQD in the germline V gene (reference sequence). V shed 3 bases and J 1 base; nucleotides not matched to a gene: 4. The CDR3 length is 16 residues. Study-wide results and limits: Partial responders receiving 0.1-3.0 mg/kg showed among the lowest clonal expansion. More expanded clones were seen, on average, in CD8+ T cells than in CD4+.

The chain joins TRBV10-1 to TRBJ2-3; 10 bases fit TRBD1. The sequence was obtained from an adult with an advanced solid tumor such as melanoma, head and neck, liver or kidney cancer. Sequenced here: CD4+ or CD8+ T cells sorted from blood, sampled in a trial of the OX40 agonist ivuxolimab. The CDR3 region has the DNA TGCGCCAGCAGTGAATCAGGGACAGGGGGCACAGATACGCAGTATTTT. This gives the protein CASSESGTGGTDTQYF.